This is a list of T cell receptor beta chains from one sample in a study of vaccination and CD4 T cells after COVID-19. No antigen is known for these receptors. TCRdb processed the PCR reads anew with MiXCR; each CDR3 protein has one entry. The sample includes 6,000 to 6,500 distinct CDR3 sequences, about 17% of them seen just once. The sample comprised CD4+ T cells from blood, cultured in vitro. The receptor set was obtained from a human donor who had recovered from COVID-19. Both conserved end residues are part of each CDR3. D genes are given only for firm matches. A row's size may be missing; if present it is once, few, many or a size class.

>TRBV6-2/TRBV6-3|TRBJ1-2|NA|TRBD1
CASRDRTHYGYTF
TGTGCCAGCCGGGACAGGACCCACTATGGCTACACCTTC
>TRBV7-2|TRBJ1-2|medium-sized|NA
CASTPGRGGATARYGYTF
TGTGCCAGCACTCCGGGAAGGGGAGGGGCGACTGCGAGGTATGGCTACACCTTC
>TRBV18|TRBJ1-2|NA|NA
CASSPPGGYGYTF
TGTGCCAGCTCACCACCGGGGGGATATGGCTACACCTTC
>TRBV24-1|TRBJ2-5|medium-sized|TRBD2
CATSAGEGSGSETQYF
TGTGCCACCAGTGCGGGGGAGGGATCCGGGAGCGAGACCCAGTACTTC
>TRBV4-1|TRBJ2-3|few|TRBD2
CASSQDRAGARDTQYF
TGCGCCAGCAGCCAAGATCGAGCGGGAGCCCGAGATACGCAGTATTTT
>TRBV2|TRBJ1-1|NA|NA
CASSEGGNTEAFF
TGTGCCAGCAGTGAAGGTGGGAACACTGAAGCTTTCTTT
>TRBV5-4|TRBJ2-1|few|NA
CASSVWGGQRNEQFF
TGTGCCAGCAGCGTCTGGGGGGGACAGAGAAATGAGCAGTTCTTC
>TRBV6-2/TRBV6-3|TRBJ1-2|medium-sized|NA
CASSRLEFYGYTF
TGTGCCAGCAGCCGTCTTGAATTCTATGGCTACACCTTC
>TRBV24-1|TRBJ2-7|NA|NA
CATSEDGTYEQYF
TGTGCCACCAGTGAAGACGGGACCTACGAGCAGTACTTC
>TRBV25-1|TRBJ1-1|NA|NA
CASIPTVGYGAFF
TGTGCCAGCATTCCTACAGTCGGGTATGGAGCTTTCTTT
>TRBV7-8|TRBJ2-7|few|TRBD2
CASSPRERGGLDEQYF
TGTGCCAGCAGCCCGAGGGAGCGGGGGGGACTGGACGAGCAGTACTTC
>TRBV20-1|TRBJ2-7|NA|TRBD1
CSAPSFGQGRSYEQYF
TGCAGTGCCCCCTCCTTTGGACAGGGCCGGTCCTACGAGCAGTACTTC
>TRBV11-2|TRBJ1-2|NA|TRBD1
CASSAGGYGYTF
TGTGCCAGCAGTGCAGGGGGCTATGGCTACACCTTC
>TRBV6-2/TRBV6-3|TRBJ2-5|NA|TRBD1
CASSYSRDRGVGTQYF
TGTGCCAGCAGTTACAGCCGGGACAGGGGTGTGGGGACCCAGTACTTC
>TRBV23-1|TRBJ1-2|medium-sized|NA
CASSQSGDSGAGAYGYTF
TGCGCCAGCAGTCAGTCCGGGGATTCGGGGGCGGGGGCCTATGGCTACACCTTC
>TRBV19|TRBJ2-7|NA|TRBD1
CASSIGGQGHYEQYF
TGTGCCAGTAGTATAGGAGGACAGGGCCACTACGAGCAGTACTTC
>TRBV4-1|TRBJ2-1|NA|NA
CASRLHNEQFF
TGCGCCAGCAGGTTGCACAATGAGCAGTTCTTC